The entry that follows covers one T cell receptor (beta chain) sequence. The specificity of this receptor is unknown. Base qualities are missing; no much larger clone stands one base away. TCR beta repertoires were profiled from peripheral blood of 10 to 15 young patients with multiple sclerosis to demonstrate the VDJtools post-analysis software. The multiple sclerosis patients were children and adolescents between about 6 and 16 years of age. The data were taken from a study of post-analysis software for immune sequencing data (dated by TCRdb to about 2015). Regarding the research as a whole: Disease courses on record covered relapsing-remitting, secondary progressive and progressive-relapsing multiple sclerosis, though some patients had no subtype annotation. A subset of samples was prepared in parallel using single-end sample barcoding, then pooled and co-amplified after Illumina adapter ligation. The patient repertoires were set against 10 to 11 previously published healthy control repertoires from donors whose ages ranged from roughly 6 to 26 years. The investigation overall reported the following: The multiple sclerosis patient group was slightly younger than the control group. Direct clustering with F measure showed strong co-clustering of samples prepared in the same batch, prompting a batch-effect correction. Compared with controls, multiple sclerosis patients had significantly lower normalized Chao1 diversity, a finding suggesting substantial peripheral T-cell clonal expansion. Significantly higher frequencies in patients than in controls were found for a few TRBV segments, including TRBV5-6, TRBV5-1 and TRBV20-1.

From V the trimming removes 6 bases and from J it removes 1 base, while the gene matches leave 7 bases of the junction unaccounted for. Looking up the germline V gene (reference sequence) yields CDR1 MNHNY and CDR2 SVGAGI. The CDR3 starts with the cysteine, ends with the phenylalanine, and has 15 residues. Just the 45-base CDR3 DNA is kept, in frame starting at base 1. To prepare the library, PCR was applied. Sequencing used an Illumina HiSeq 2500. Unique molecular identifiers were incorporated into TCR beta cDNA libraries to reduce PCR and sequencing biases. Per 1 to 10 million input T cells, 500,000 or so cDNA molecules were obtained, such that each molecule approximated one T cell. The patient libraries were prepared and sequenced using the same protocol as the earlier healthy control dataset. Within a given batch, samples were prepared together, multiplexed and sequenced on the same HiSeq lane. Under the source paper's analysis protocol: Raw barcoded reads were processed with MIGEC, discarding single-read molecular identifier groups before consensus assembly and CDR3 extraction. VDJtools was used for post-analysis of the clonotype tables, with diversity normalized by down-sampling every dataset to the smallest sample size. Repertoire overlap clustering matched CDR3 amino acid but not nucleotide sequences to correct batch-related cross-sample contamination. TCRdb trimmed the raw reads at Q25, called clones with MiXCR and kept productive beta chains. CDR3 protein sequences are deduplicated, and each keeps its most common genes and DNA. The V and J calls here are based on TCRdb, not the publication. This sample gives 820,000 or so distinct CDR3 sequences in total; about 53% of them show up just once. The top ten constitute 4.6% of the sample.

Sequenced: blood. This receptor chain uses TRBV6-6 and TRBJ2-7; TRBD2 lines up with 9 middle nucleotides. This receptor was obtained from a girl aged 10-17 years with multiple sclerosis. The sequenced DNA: TGTGCCAGCAGCCCAATTAGCGGGGGTTCCTACGAGCAGTACTTC. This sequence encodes CASSPISGGSYEQYF.